The 21 T cell receptor beta chains below all came from one sample that was sequenced in a study of blood T cell repertoires in COVID-19. The data were produced by immunoSEQ multiplex PCR, yet TCRdb's version contains in-frame clones alone and is incomplete. This table has 200,000 to 300,000 clones, around 80% appearing once. Sequenced sample: peripheral blood. All receptors come from a woman aged 18-29 years with acute or convalescent COVID-19.

The chain carries TRBV11-2 and TRBJ1-2; the match to TRBD1 covers 9 bases. The V gene's germline CDR1 is SGHAT and CDR2 FQNNGV. J lost 4 bases, V lost 2 bases, and 8 bases had no gene match. The CDR3 is 16 residues long. As DNA, the CDR3 is TGTGCCAGCAGCTTACGGGGACAGGGCAATTTCTATGGCTACACCTTC. This encodes CASSLRGQGNFYGYTF.

The J gene is TRBJ2-2, the V gene TRBV10-2; 11 nucleotides match TRBD1. The germline V gene has CDR1 WSHSY and CDR2 SAAADI. J gave up 6 bases and V 6 bases, and 6 bases lay outside the gene matches. The CDR3 is 15 amino acids. The CDR3 bases are TGCGCCAGCAGGGGGGGACAGGGGGAAGCCGGGGAGCTGTTTTTT. It specifies CASRGGQGEAGELFF.

CDR3 coding DNA: TGTGCCAGCAGTTACGAGGTCGACTCCTACAATGAGCAGTTCTTC. Translation gives CASSYEVDSYNEQFF. This sequence joins TRBV6-6 and TRBJ2-1; no reliable D call. Trimming pared 2 bases from V and 0 bases from J, leaving 8 bases between. This CDR3 is 15 amino acids long. CDR1 is MNHNY and CDR2 is SVGAGI in the germline V gene (reference sequence).

This chain connects TRBV7-2 to TRBJ2-7, with 8 nucleotides matching TRBD2. Trimming removed 5 bases from V and 0 bases from J; junction bases left unmatched: 15. The CDR3 sequence is 18 residues long. The V gene's germline CDR1 is SGHTA and CDR2 FQGNSA. The CDR3 DNA sequence: TGTGCCAGCAGCACCCGGGGGGGCGGGAGGCAATACTCCTACGAGCAGTACTTC. It yields the protein CASSTRGGGRQYSYEQYF.

This sequence joins TRBV2 and TRBJ1-2; TRBD1 might be the D (5 bases). Germline V gene sequence: CDR1 SNHLY, CDR2 FYNNEI. The CDR3 extends over 16 amino acids. Trimming took 10 bases from V and 7 from J, leaving 28 bases between them. The CDR3 spells CAIHRAGTLASRGYTF. The CDR3 DNA reads as TGTGCCATCCATCGGGCAGGGACTCTTGCGTCTCGTGGCTACACCTTC.

The sample holds one count of this clone. The V and J genes are TRBV29-1 and TRBJ2-7, with 13 bases lining up with TRBD2. V lost 1 base to trimming and J lost 3 bases; unmatched junction nucleotides: 0. The CDR3 loop spans 14 amino acids. In germline, CDR1 is SQVTM, CDR2 ANQGSEA. This CDR3 reads CSVEGTSGSYEQYF. DNA of the CDR3: TGCAGCGTTGAAGGGACTAGCGGGAGCTACGAGCAGTACTTC.

The chain is built from TRBV27 and TRBJ2-3; 11 bases map to TRBD2. Germline lookup yields CDR1 MNHEY and CDR2 SMNVEV (reference sequence). The CDR3 has 16 residues. Trimming took 4 bases from V and 4 from J; bases not matched to a gene: 7. The CDR3 sequence is CASSSTSGSPADTQYF. The CDR3 DNA is TGTGCCAGCAGTTCAACTAGCGGGAGCCCGGCAGATACGCAGTATTTT.

The chain joins TRBV27 to TRBJ2-7; TRBD2 is a possible D gene (6 bases). Germline CDR1 reads MNHEY; CDR2 reads SMNVEV (reference sequence). Between the trimmed V and J ends, which lost 8 bases and 2 bases, there was a span of 10 bases. This CDR3 comprises 12 residues. CDR3 DNA: TGTGCCAGCTTCGGGGGTCCCTACGAGCAGTACTTC. Its protein product is CASFGGPYEQYF.

In its sample, this clone was seen a few times. The CDR3 sequence is CASSLGTGSSGELFF. CDR3 in DNA: TGCGCCAGCAGCTTGGGGACAGGTAGTTCCGGGGAGCTGTTTTTT. The J gene is TRBJ2-2, the V gene TRBV5-1, with 7 nucleotides matching TRBD1. The V and J ends lost 0 bases and 6 bases, in that order; junction bases with no gene match: 5. The V gene's germline CDR1 is SGHRS and CDR2 YFSETQ. CDR3 length: 15 amino acids.

Only one count was recorded for this clone. The CDR3 sequence: CASSQTGGYEAFF. The CDR3 DNA follows: TGCGCCAGCAGTCAGACAGGGGGCTATGAAGCTTTCTTT. This rearrangement joins TRBV10-1 to TRBJ1-1, with 10 nucleotides matching TRBD1. V shed 5 bases and J 7 bases; nucleotides not matched to a gene: 4. The CDR3 runs to 13 residues. CDR1 WNHNN and CDR2 SYGVQD come from the germline V gene (reference sequence).

This clone has a handful of counts. V usage is TRBV5-4 and J usage is TRBJ2-2; D is perhaps TRBD1 (6 bases). The CDR3 runs to 14 residues. Deletions cut 4 bases from V and 5 bases from J, with 12 bases between. Germline V gene sequence: CDR1 SGHNT, CDR2 YYREEE (reference sequence). CDR3 region: CASSHGQSTGELFF. CDR3 nucleotides: TGTGCCAGCAGCCATGGACAGTCGACCGGGGAGCTGTTTTTT.

The chain couples TRBV4-2 to TRBJ2-3; D remains unclear. The V end lost 1 base, the J end lost 5 bases, and 13 bases lay between the germline ends. Germline V CDR1 and CDR2: LGHNA, YNFKEQ. This CDR3 region has 15 residues. The CDR3 here is CASSQVRQNQDTQYF. Written as DNA, the CDR3 is TGTGCCAGCAGCCAAGTCCGCCAGAACCAAGATACGCAGTATTTT.

The chain employs TRBV6-2 or TRBV6-3 and TRBJ2-1; D might be TRBD2 (6 bases). CDR1 and CDR2 from the germline V gene are MNHEY and SVGEGT. The CDR3 spans 16 residues. V dropped 0 bases and J dropped 4 bases, with 13 bases sitting between them. The CDR3 DNA reads as TGTGCCAGCAGTTACTCCGGGACTTGGGGATACAATGAGCAGTTCTTC. Its translation is CASSYSGTWGYNEQFF.

This clone is a singleton in its sample. The chain joins TRBV4-3 to TRBJ1-2; possibly TRBD1 for D (6 bases). V was trimmed by 0 bases and J by 4 bases, leaving 12 bases between them. CDR1 is LGHNA and CDR2 is YSLEER in the germline V gene. CDR3 length: 15 amino acids. The CDR3 sequence is CASSQEMGASYGYTF. The CDR3 DNA reads TGCGCCAGCAGCCAAGAAATGGGGGCAAGCTATGGCTACACCTTC.

The rearrangement links TRBV9 to TRBJ1-3; D unresolved. Deletions cut 0 bases from V and 2 bases from J, with 12 bases between. This CDR3 has 16 residues. CDR1 is SGDLS and CDR2 is YYNGEE in the germline V gene. CDR3 loop: CASSVARGSPGNTIYF. CDR3 bases: TGTGCCAGCAGCGTAGCTCGGGGAAGCCCTGGAAACACCATATATTTT.

A few counts support this clone. The rearrangement uses TRBV11-2 and TRBJ2-5; possible D gene TRBD1, 5 bases. The V end was cut by 1 base, the J end by 1 base, with 7 bases between. The V gene's germline CDR1 is SGHAT and CDR2 FQNNGV. This CDR3 comprises 14 residues. DNA for the CDR3: TGTGCCAGCAGCTTAGTCAGGGTCCAAGAGACCCAGTACTTC. It yields the protein CASSLVRVQETQYF. The full variable domain, rest sourced from reference TRBV11-2 and TRBJ2-5, is EAGVAQSPRYKIIEKRQSVAFWCNPISGHATLYWYQQILGQGPKLLIQFQNNGVVDDSQLPKDRFSAERLKGVDSTLKIQPAKLEDSAVYLCASSLVRVQETQYFGPGTRLLVL.

The V call is TRBV27, the J call TRBJ1-4; D is unresolved. Trimming took off 5 bases at V and 1 base at J, with 5 bases between the two ends. Germline V CDR1 and CDR2: MNHEY, SMNVEV (reference sequence). This CDR3 region has 13 residues. The CDR3 sequence is CASSRETNEKLFF. Here the CDR3 DNA reads TGTGCCAGCAGTCGGGAAACTAATGAAAAACTGTTTTTT.

The V and J genes are TRBV2 and TRBJ1-4; D is perhaps TRBD1 (5 bases). The V gene lost 4 bases and the J gene lost 0 bases, with 9 bases spanning the gap. CDR3 length: 15 residues. Germline CDR1 reads SNHLY; CDR2 reads FYNNEI. CDR3: CASSGDSATNEKLFF. The CDR3 DNA reads TGTGCCAGCAGTGGCGACAGTGCAACTAATGAAAAACTGTTTTTT.

This rearrangement joins TRBV2 to TRBJ1-1; D unclear. Per germline, CDR1 SNHLY and CDR2 FYNNEI. The CDR3 has 11 amino acids. Trimming shortened V by 4 bases and J by 6 bases, and 6 bases separated the two germline ends. The CDR3 sequence is CASSGGPEAFF. The CDR3 DNA sequence: TGTGCCAGCAGTGGCGGCCCTGAAGCTTTCTTT. The variable domain in full, with the rest retrieved from reference TRBV2 and TRBJ1-1, is EPEVTQTPSHQVTQMGQEVILRCVPISNHLYFYWYRQILGQKVEFLVSFYNNEISEKSEIFDDQFSVERPDGSNFTLKIRSTKLEDSAMYFCASSGGPEAFFGQGTRLTVV.

V gene TRBV28 combines with J gene TRBJ1-2, with 8 nucleotides matching TRBD1. CDR1 and CDR2 from the germline V gene are MDHEN and SYDVKM. The CDR3 has 14 residues. V lost 8 bases to trimming and J lost 4 bases; unmatched junction nucleotides: 9. CDR3: CASERTGLIYGYTF. The CDR3 DNA sequence: TGTGCCAGCGAAAGGACAGGGCTCATCTATGGCTACACCTTC.

This chain uses TRBV6-5 with TRBJ2-7; the match to TRBD2 covers 13 bases. Germline CDR1 reads MNHEY; CDR2 reads SVGAGI. Trimming cost V 5 bases and J 5 bases; bases outside gene matches: 6. The CDR3 is made up of 15 amino acids. CDR3 coding DNA: TGTGCCAGCAGTACTCCCGGACTAGCGGGAGACGAGCAGTACTTC. Translating gives CASSTPGLAGDEQYF.